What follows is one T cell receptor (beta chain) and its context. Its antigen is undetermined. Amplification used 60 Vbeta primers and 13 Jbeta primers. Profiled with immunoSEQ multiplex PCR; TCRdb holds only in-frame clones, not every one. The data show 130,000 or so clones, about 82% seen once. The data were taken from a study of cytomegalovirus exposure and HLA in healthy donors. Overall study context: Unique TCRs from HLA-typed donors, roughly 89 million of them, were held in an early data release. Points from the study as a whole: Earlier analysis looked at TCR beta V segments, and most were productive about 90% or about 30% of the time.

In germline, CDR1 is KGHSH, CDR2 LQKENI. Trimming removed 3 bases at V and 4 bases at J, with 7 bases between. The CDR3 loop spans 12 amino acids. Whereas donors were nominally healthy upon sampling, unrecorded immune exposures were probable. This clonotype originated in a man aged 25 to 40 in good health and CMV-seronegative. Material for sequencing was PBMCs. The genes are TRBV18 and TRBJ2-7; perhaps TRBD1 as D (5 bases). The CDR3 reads CASSPGAYEQYF. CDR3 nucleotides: TGTGCCAGCTCACCTGGGGCTTACGAGCAGTACTTC.